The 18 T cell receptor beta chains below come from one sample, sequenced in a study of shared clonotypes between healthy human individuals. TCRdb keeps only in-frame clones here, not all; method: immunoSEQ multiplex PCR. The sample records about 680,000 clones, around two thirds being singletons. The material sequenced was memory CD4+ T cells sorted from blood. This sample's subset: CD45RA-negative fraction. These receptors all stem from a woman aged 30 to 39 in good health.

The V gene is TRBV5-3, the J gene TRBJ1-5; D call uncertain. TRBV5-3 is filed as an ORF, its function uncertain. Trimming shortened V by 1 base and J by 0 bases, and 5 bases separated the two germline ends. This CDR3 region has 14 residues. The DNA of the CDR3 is TGTGCCAGAAGCTTGCCCCTTAGCAATCAGCCCCAGCATTTT. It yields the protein CARSLPLSNQPQHF.

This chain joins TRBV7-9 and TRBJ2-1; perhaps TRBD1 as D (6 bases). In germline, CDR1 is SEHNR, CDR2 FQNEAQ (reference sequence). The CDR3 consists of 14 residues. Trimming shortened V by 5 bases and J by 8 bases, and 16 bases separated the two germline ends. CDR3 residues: CASSPGTSRDEQFF. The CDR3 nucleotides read TGTGCCAGCAGCCCCGGGACAAGCCGGGATGAGCAGTTCTTC.

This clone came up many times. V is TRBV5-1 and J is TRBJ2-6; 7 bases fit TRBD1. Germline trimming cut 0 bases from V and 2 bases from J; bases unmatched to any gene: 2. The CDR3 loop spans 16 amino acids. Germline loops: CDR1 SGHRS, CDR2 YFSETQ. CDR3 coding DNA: TGCGCCAGCAGCTTGGAAACAGGGGCTGGGGCCAACGTCCTGACTTTC. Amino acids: CASSLETGAGANVLTF.

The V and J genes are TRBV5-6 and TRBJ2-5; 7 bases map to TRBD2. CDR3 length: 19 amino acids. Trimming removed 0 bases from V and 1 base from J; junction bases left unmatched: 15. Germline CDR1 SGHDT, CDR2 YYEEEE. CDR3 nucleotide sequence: TGTGCCAGCAGCTTGGCCGGCGAGTGGATAGCGGGCCTCCAAGAGACCCAGTACTTC. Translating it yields CASSLAGEWIAGLQETQYF.

The CDR3 nucleotides are TGTGCCAGCAGCCAAGCTAGCGGGGGGGCCTACGAGCAGTACTTC. This sequence encodes CASSQASGGAYEQYF. The V gene is TRBV6-5, the J gene TRBJ2-7; 12 nucleotides align to TRBD2. The CDR3 spans 15 residues. Germline CDR1 MNHEY, CDR2 SVGAGI. The V and J ends lost 6 bases and 2 bases, in that order; junction bases with no gene match: 5.

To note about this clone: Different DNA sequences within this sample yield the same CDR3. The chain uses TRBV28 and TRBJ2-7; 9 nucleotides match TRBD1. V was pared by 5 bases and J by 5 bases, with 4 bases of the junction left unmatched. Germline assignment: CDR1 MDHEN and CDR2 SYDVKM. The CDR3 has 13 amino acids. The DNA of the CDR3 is TGTGCCAGCAGTCCGGGACAGGGCCACGAGCAGTACTTC. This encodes CASSPGQGHEQYF.

The CDR3 DNA sequence: TGTGCCAGCAGCCAAGTGAGAAACACCATATATTTT. Amino acid sequence: CASSQVRNTIYF. The chain carries TRBV14 and TRBJ1-3; D remains ambiguous. V was pared by 1 base and J by 5 bases, with 3 bases between. This CDR3 comprises 12 residues. The germline CDR1 and CDR2 sequences are SGHDN and FVKESK.

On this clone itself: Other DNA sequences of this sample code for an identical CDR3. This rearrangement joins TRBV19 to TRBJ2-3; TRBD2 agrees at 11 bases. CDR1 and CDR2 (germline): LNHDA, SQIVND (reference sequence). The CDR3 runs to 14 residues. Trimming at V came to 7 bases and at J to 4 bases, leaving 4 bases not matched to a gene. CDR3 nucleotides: TGTGCCAGTAATAGCGGGAGGGGAGCAGATACGCAGTATTTT. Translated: CASNSGRGADTQYF.

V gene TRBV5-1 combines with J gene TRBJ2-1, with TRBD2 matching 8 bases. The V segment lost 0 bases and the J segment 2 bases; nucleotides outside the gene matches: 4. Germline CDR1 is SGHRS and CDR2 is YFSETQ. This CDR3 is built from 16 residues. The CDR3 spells CASSLDGLATYNEQFF. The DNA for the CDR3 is TGCGCCAGCAGCTTGGACGGACTAGCTACCTACAATGAGCAGTTCTTC.

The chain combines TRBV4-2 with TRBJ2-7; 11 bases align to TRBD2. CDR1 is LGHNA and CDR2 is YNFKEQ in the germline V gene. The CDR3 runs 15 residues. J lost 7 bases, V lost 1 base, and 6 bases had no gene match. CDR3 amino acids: CASSQASSGGLEQYF. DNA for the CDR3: TGTGCCAGCAGCCAAGCCTCTAGCGGGGGGCTGGAGCAGTACTTC.

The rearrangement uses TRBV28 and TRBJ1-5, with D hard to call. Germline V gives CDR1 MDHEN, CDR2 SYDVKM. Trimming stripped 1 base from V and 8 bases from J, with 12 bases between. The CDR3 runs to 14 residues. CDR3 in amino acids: CASSLYEEREPQHF. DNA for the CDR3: TGTGCCAGCAGTTTATACGAGGAGCGAGAGCCCCAGCATTTT. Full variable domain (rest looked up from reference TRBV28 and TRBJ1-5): DVKVTQSSRYLVKRTGEKVFLECVQDMDHENMFWYRQDPGLGLRLIYFSYDVKMKEKGDIPEGYSVSREKKERFSLILESASTNQTSMYLCASSLYEEREPQHFGDGTRLSIL.

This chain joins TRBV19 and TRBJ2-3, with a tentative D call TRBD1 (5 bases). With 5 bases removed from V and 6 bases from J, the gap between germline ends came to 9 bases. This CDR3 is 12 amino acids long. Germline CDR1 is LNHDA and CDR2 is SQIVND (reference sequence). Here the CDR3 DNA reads TGTGCCAGTAGTCAGGGTCAGGATACGCAGTATTTT. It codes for CASSQGQDTQYF.

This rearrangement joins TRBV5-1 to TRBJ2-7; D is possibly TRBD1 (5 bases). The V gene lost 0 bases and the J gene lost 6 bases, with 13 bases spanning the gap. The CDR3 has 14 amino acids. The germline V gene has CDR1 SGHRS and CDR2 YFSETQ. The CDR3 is CASSLGQSESEQYF. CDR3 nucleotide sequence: TGCGCCAGCAGCTTGGGACAGAGTGAATCCGAGCAGTACTTC.

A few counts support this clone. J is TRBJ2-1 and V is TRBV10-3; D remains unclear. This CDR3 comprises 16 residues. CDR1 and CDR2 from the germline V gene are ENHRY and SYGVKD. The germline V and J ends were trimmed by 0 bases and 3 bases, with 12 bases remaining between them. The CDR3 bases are TGTGCCATCAGTGAGTCGGGTAGCAGCTACTACAATGAGCAGTTCTTC. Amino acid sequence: CAISESGSSYYNEQFF.

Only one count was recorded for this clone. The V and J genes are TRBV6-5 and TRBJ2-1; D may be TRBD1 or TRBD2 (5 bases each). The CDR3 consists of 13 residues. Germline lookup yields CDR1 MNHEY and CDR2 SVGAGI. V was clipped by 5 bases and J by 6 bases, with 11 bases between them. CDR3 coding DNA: TGTGCCAGCAGTAGGGGACGGAGCAATGAGCAGTTCTTC. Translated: CASSRGRSNEQFF.

The CDR3 nucleotides are TGTGCCAGCAGCCAAGAGGGTCGGGTGCTTAGTGGTGGCTACACCTTC. Its protein is CASSQEGRVLSGGYTF. The rearrangement joins TRBV4-2 to TRBJ1-2; no definite D call. The CDR3 runs to 16 residues. Germline V gene sequence: CDR1 LGHNA, CDR2 YNFKEQ. V shed 0 bases and J shed 7 bases, with 18 bases lying between them.

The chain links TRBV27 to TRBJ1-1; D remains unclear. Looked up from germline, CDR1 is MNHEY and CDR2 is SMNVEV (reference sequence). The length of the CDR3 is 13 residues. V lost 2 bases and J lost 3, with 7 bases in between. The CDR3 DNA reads TGTGCCAGCAGTTTAAAGAGTTACACTGAAGCTTTCTTT. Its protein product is CASSLKSYTEAFF.

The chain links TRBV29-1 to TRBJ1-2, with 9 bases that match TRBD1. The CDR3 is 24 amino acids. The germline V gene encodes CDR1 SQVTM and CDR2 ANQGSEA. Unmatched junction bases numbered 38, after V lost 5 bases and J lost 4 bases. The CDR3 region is CSVQTLTGTGKGYGGTIAPYGYTF. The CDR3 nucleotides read TGCAGCGTTCAAACCCTTACCGGGACAGGGAAGGGTTATGGAGGAACTATTGCACCCTATGGCTACACCTTC.